This T cell receptor (beta chain) was identified in a study of T-cell reconstitution after alpha-beta-depleted transplantation in children (dated by TCRdb to about 2016). Concerning the study at large: T-cell immune reconstitution after TCRalphabeta/CD19-depleted allogeneic hematopoietic cell transplantation in children was quantitatively tracked in the study by means of TCR repertoire profiling.

The library came from PCR. The data were produced on an Illumina HiSeq 2500. TCR library preparation used molecular barcoding, with unique molecular identifiers applied to normalize quantification of the TCRbeta repertoire. In TCRdb, the public reads were trimmed at Q25 with fastp and aligned with MiXCR, with productive beta chains retained. One record per CDR3 amino acid sequence lists the most common genes and DNA. The table for this sample lists 500,000 to 600,000 distinct CDR3 sequences; approximately 20% of them were counted only once. The ten most abundant clones make up roughly 3.3% of the sample. The trim is 4 bases for V and 8 bases for J, with a gap of 12 bases between the germline ends. The germline V gene yields ENHRY for CDR1 and SYGVKD for CDR2. The CDR3 runs 13 residues from the cysteine to the phenylalanine. Just CDR3 DNA is preserved here, 39 bases in frame from base 1. About this clonotype itself: It has no known antigen specificity. Base qualities are not recorded, but no much larger clone differs from it by a single base.

This specimen consisted of PBMCs from the stem cell graft donor, obtained from the stem cell graft. The chain employs TRBV10-3 and TRBJ2-1, with the D gene too uncertain to name. This receptor was obtained from a human donor who donated a stem cell graft to a child with acute lymphoblastic leukemia. The DNA is TGTGCCATCAGTGCAGAAAACAACGATGAGCAGTTCTTC. It encodes CAISAENNDEQFF.